This T cell receptor (beta chain) was observed in a study of cytomegalovirus exposure and HLA in healthy donors. Use of 60 Vbeta and 13 Jbeta primers characterized the PCR. Profiling relied on immunoSEQ multiplex PCR, and the TCRdb table lists in-frame clones only, not all of them. The data show 140,000 or so clones, with 75% to 90% seen just once and roughly 2.8% held by the top ten. V was clipped by 5 bases and J by 0 bases, with 8 bases between them. The germline gives CDR1 SGHTA, CDR2 FQGNSA. This CDR3 has 14 amino acids. Sequenced input: PBMCs. J is TRBJ1-3 and V is TRBV7-2, with D possibly TRBD1 on 5 matching bases. The sequence was collected from a woman in her twenties or thirties in good health and CMV-seronegative. The CDR3 DNA reads as TGTGCCAGCAGCCCTGGGGCCTCTGGAAACACCATATATTTT. Protein product: CASSPGASGNTIYF.